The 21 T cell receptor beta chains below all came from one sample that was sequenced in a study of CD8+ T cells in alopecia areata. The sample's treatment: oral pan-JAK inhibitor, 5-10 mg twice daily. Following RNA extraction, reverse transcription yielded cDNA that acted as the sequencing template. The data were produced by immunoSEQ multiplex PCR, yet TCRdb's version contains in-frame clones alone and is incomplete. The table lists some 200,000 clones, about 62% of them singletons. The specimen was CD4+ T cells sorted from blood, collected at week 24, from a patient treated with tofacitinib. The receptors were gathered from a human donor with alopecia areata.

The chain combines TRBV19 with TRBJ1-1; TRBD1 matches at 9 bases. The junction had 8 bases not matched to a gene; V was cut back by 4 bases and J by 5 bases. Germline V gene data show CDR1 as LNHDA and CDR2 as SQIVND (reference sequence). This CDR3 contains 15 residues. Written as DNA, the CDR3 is TGTGCCAGTAGTACCCAGACAGGGGGAAGGACTGAAGCTTTCTTT. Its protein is CASSTQTGGRTEAFF.

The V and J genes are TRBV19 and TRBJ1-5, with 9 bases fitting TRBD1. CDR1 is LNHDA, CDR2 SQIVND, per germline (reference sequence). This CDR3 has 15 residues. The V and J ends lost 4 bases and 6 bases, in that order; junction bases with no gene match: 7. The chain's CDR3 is CASSTTGGAGQPQHF. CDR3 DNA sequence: TGTGCCAGTAGTACCACAGGGGGCGCAGGTCAGCCCCAGCATTTT.

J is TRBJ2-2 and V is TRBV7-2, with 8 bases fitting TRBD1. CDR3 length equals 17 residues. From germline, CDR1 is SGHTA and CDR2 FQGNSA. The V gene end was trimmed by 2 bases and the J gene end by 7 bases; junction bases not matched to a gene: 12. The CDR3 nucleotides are TGTGCCAGCAGCTTATCCAGACAGGGGTCAGTGGGCGGGGAGCTGTTTTTT. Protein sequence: CASSLSRQGSVGGELFF.

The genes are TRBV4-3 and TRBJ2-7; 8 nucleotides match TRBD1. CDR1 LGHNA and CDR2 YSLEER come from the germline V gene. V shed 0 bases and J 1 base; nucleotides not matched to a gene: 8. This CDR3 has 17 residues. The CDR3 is CASSQDTWTGKSYEQYF. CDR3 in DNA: TGCGCCAGCAGCCAAGATACCTGGACAGGGAAATCCTACGAGCAGTACTTC.

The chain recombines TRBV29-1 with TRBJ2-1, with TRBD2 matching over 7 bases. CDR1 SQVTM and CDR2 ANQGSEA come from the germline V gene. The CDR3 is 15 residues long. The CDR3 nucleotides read TGCAGTACCGCCGGTGAAGCGGGGACGGTCAATGAGCAGTTCTTC. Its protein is CSTAGEAGTVNEQFF.

DNA of the CDR3: TGTGCCAGCAGCGCTGACTGGTTCGCGAACACCGGGGAGCTGTTTTTT. This translates into CASSADWFANTGELFF. This chain uses TRBV7-6 with TRBJ2-2; D unresolved. The CDR3 has 16 residues. V lost 5 bases, J lost 0 bases, and 13 bases lay in between. Germline V gene data show CDR1 as SGHVS and CDR2 as FNYEAQ. The full variable domain, rest sourced from reference TRBV7-6 and TRBJ2-2, is GAGVSQSPRYKVTKRGQDVALRCDPISGHVSLYWYRQALGQGPEFLTYFNYEAQQDKSGLPNDRFSAERPEGSISTLTIQRTEQRDSAMYRCASSADWFANTGELFFGEGSRLTVL.

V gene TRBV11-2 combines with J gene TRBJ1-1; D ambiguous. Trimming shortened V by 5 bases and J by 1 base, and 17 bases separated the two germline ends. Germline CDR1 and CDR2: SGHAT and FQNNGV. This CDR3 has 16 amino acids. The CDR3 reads CASSMASGAANTEAFF. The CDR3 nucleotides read TGTGCCAGCAGCATGGCGAGCGGCGCAGCGAACACTGAAGCTTTCTTT. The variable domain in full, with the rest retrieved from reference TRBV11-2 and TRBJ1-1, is EAGVAQSPRYKIIEKRQSVAFWCNPISGHATLYWYQQILGQGPKLLIQFQNNGVVDDSQLPKDRFSAERLKGVDSTLKIQPAKLEDSAVYLCASSMASGAANTEAFFGQGTRLTVV.

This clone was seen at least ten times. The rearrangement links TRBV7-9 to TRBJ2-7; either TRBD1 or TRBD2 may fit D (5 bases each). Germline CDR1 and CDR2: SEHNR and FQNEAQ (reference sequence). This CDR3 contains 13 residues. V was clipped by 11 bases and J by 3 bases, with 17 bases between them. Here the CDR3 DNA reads TGTGCCGTACCACGGGACGGATACTACGAGCAGTACTTC. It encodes CAVPRDGYYEQYF.

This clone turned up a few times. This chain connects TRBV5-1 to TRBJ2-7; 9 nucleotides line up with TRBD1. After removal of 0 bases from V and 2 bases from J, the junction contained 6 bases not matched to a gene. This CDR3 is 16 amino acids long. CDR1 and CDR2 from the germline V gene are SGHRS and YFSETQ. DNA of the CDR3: TGCGCCAGCAGCTTGGTAGCTGGGACAGGGCCCTACGAGCAGTACTTC. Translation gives CASSLVAGTGPYEQYF.

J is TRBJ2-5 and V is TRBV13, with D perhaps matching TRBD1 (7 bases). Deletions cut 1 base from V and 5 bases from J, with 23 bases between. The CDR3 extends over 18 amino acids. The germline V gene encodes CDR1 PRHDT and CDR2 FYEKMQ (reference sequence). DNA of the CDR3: TGTGCCAGCAGCTTAGTAAGGGGGCAGGCCCCCCGGGAGGAGACCCAGTACTTC. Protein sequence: CASSLVRGQAPREETQYF.

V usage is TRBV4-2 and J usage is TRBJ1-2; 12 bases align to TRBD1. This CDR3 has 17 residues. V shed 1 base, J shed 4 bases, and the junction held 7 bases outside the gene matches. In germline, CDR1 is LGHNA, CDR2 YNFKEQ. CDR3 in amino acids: CASSQGGQGARIYGYTF. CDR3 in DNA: TGTGCCAGCAGCCAAGGGGGACAGGGGGCGCGGATCTATGGCTACACCTTC.

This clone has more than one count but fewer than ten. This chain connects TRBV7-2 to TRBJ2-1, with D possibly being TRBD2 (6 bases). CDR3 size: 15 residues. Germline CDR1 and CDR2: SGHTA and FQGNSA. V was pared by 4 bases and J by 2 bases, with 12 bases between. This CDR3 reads CASSSAGTTYNEQFF. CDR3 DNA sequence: TGTGCCAGCAGCTCAGCGGGCACCACCTACAATGAGCAGTTCTTC.

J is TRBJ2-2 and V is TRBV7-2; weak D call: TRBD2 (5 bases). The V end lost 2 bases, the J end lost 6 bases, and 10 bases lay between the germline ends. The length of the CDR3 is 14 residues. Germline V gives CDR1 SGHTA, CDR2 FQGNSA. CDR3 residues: CASSLRLEAGELFF. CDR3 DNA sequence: TGTGCCAGCAGCTTACGGCTGGAGGCCGGGGAGCTGTTTTTT.

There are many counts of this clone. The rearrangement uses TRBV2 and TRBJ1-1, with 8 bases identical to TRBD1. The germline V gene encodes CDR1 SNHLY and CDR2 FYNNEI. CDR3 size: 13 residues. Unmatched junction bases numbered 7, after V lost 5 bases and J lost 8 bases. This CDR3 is CASSKTGAREAFF. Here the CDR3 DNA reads TGTGCCAGCAGTAAGACAGGGGCGCGCGAAGCTTTCTTT.

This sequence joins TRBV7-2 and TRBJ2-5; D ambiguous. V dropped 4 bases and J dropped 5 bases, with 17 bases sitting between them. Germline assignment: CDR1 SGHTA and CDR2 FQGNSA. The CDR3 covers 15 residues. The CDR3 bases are TGTGCCAGCAGCTCGTCTCTCGGCCAAACGGAGACCCAGTACTTC. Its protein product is CASSSSLGQTETQYF.

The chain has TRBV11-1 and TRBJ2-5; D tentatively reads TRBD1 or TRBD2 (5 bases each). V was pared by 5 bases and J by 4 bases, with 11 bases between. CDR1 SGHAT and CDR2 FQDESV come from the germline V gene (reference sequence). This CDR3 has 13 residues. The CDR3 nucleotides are TGTGCCAGCAGCGAGGGGATTCGAGAGACCCAGTACTTC. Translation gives CASSEGIRETQYF.

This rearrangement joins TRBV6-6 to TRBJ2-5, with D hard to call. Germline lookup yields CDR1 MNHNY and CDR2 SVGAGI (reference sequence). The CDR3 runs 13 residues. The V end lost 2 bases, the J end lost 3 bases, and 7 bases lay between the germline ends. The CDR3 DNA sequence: TGTGCCAGCAGTTACGACCCTGAAGAGACCCAGTACTTC. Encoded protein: CASSYDPEETQYF.

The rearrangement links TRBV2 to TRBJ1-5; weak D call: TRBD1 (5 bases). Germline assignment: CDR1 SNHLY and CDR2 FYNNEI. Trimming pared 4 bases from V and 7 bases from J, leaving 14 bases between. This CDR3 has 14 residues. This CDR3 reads CASSVGRGGQPQHF. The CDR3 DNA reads TGTGCCAGCAGTGTTGGGAGGGGCGGACAGCCCCAGCATTTT.

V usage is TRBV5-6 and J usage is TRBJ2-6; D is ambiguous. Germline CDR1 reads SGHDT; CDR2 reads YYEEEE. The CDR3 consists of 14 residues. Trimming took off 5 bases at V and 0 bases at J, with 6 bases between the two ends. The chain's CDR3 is CASRWLSGANVLTF. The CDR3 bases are TGTGCCAGCAGATGGCTCTCTGGGGCCAACGTCCTGACTTTC. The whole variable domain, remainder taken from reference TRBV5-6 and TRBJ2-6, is DAGVTQSPTHLIKTRGQQVTLRCSPKSGHDTVSWYQQALGQGPQFIFQYYEEEERQRGNFPDRFSGHQFPNYSSELNVNALLLGDSALYLCASRWLSGANVLTFGAGSRLTVL.

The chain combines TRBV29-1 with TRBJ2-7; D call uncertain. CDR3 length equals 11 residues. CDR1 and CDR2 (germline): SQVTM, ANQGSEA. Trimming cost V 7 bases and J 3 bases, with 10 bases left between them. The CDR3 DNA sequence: TGCAGCGCAAGGCTGGGCTACGAGCAGTACTTC. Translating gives CSARLGYEQYF.

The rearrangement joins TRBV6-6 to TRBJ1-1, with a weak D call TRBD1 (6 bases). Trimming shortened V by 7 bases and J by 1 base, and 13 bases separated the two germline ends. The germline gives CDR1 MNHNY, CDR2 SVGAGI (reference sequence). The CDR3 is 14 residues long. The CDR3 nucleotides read TGTGCCAGCACGGACAGCACCCAGAACACTGAAGCTTTCTTT. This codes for CASTDSTQNTEAFF.